The rows below give T cell receptor beta chains drawn from one sample of a study of T cells in Graves' hyperthyroidism and ophthalmopathy. TCRdb passed the multiplex PCR reads through MiXCR, listing each CDR3 protein once. The table includes around 490,000 distinct CDR3 sequences, just under 20% detected once. Sequencing was carried out using blood. The receptors originated from a man aged 35 to 55 with Graves' ophthalmopathy. CDR3s include the opening cysteine and the closing phenylalanine or tryptophan. D genes are given only for firm matches. The size of a clone is reported for some rows only, either as once, few or many, or as a class for expanded clones.

d_call: NA; j_call: TRBJ2-7; v_call: TRBV6-5; clone_size: many; cdr3_nt: TGTGCCAGCAGTTACGAGGACGAGCAGTACTTC; cdr3_aa: CASSYEDEQYF
d_call: NA; j_call: TRBJ2-7; v_call: TRBV27; clone_size: few; cdr3_nt: TGTGCCAGCGCCAAAGTAGTAGGAGCATACGAGCAGTACTTC; cdr3_aa: CASAKVVGAYEQYF
d_call: NA; j_call: TRBJ2-5; v_call: TRBV6-5; clone_size: few; cdr3_nt: TGTGCCAGCAGTTACTCGTTTCAGCAAGAGACCCAGTACTTC; cdr3_aa: CASSYSFQQETQYF
d_call: TRBD2; j_call: TRBJ2-4; v_call: TRBV6-1; clone_size: few; cdr3_nt: TGTGCCAGCAGTCAAGCGGGGGGAGACATTCAGTACTTC; cdr3_aa: CASSQAGGDIQYF
d_call: NA; j_call: TRBJ1-5; v_call: TRBV7-8; clone_size: few; cdr3_nt: TGTGCCAGCAGCTTAGGAGGACAGATCCATCAGCCCCAGCATTTT; cdr3_aa: CASSLGGQIHQPQHF
d_call: TRBD2; j_call: TRBJ2-2; v_call: TRBV30; clone_size: NA; cdr3_nt: TGTGCCTGGAGTGCACAGCGGGGGGCTGTCACCGGGGAGCTGTTTTTT; cdr3_aa: CAWSAQRGAVTGELFF
d_call: NA; j_call: TRBJ2-7; v_call: TRBV5-1; clone_size: NA; cdr3_nt: TGCGCCAGCAGCAGCAGGGGAACGGCCTACGAGCAGTACTTC; cdr3_aa: CASSSRGTAYEQYF
d_call: TRBD2; j_call: TRBJ2-1; v_call: TRBV12-3/TRBV12-4; clone_size: few; cdr3_nt: TGTGCCAGCAGTCACTTAGCGGGGGGGCCCTACAATGAGCAGTTCTTC; cdr3_aa: CASSHLAGGPYNEQFF
d_call: NA; j_call: TRBJ1-2; v_call: TRBV29-1; clone_size: few; cdr3_nt: TGCAGCATTGCAGGCCTCCAGACGGATAACTATGGCTACACCTTC; cdr3_aa: CSIAGLQTDNYGYTF
d_call: TRBD1; j_call: TRBJ2-1; v_call: TRBV11-2; clone_size: few; cdr3_nt: TGTGCCAGCAGCTTAGGCAAAGACAGGGGACCTAAAGCCGAGCAGTTCTTC; cdr3_aa: CASSLGKDRGPKAEQFF
d_call: NA; j_call: TRBJ2-7; v_call: TRBV7-8; clone_size: NA; cdr3_nt: TGTGCCAGCAGCCCCAGGGGCGGGGGATTCTACGAGCAGTACTTC; cdr3_aa: CASSPRGGGFYEQYF
d_call: TRBD1; j_call: TRBJ2-1; v_call: TRBV18; clone_size: NA; cdr3_nt: TGTGCCAGCACCAAAGGGACAGGGGGCCTTTACAATGAGCAGTTCTTC; cdr3_aa: CASTKGTGGLYNEQFF
d_call: NA; j_call: TRBJ2-3; v_call: TRBV20-1; clone_size: many; cdr3_nt: TGCAGTGCTAGAGAGATCGCAACAGATACGCAGTATTTT; cdr3_aa: CSAREIATDTQYF
d_call: NA; j_call: TRBJ2-5; v_call: TRBV6-2/TRBV6-3; clone_size: many; cdr3_nt: TGTGCCAGCAGACCCCCCTCCGGACGCAAGGGGGGAGAGACCCAGTACTTC; cdr3_aa: CASRPPSGRKGGETQYF
d_call: TRBD2; j_call: TRBJ2-5; v_call: TRBV7-8; clone_size: NA; cdr3_nt: TGTGCCAGCAGCGATGGACTAGCGGAGAAACGCCTCCAAGAGACCCAGTACTTC; cdr3_aa: CASSDGLAEKRLQETQYF
d_call: NA; j_call: TRBJ1-4; v_call: TRBV20-1; clone_size: many; cdr3_nt: TGCAGTGCTAGAGATCGGCGATTAGCAACTAATGAAAAACTGTTTTTT; cdr3_aa: CSARDRRLATNEKLFF
d_call: TRBD2; j_call: TRBJ2-7; v_call: TRBV29-1; clone_size: NA; cdr3_nt: TGCAGCGTTGGAAGTCGTCGGGGGGTCTACGAGCAGTACTTC; cdr3_aa: CSVGSRRGVYEQYF
d_call: TRBD2; j_call: TRBJ2-3; v_call: TRBV4-3; clone_size: few; cdr3_nt: TGCGCCAGCAGCCAAGATGGGCCTAGCGGAAACACAGATACGCAGTATTTT; cdr3_aa: CASSQDGPSGNTDTQYF
d_call: NA; j_call: TRBJ2-1; v_call: TRBV5-1; clone_size: NA; cdr3_nt: TGCGCCAGCAGCCCTGAGCGGGTCTCCAATGAGCAGTTCTTC; cdr3_aa: CASSPERVSNEQFF
d_call: NA; j_call: TRBJ2-1; v_call: TRBV7-3; clone_size: NA; cdr3_nt: TGTGCCAGCAGCTTCGCAGGGAGGAACAATGAGCAGTTCTTC; cdr3_aa: CASSFAGRNNEQFF
d_call: NA; j_call: TRBJ1-5; v_call: TRBV7-8; clone_size: few; cdr3_nt: TGTGCCAGCAGCTTATACGGGACCCTCGGTCAGCCCCAGCATTTT; cdr3_aa: CASSLYGTLGQPQHF
d_call: NA; j_call: TRBJ1-1; v_call: TRBV7-8; clone_size: NA; cdr3_nt: TGTGCCAGCAGCCCCAGGAGTAGGCAGGGGAACACTGAAGCTTTCTTT; cdr3_aa: CASSPRSRQGNTEAFF
d_call: TRBD1; j_call: TRBJ1-5; v_call: TRBV18; clone_size: many; cdr3_nt: TGTGCCAGCTCACCAGGGACAGGGACCAATCAGCCCCAGCATTTT; cdr3_aa: CASSPGTGTNQPQHF
d_call: NA; j_call: TRBJ2-5; v_call: TRBV6-2/TRBV6-3; clone_size: many; cdr3_nt: TGTGCCAGCAGTTTGGGCCTATGGGGCGAGACCCAGTACTTC; cdr3_aa: CASSLGLWGETQYF
d_call: NA; j_call: TRBJ1-3; v_call: TRBV12-3/TRBV12-4; clone_size: few; cdr3_nt: TGTGCCACCCTACTAGGGGGTGGAAACACCATATATTTT; cdr3_aa: CATLLGGGNTIYF
d_call: NA; j_call: TRBJ1-6; v_call: TRBV20-1; clone_size: many; cdr3_nt: TGCAGTGCTAGACCCTTCAGGGGTAACTCACCCCTCCACTTT; cdr3_aa: CSARPFRGNSPLHF
d_call: NA; j_call: TRBJ2-6; v_call: TRBV2; clone_size: few; cdr3_nt: TGTGCCACCCACTCTGGGGCCAACGTCCTGACTTTC; cdr3_aa: CATHSGANVLTF
d_call: TRBD1; j_call: TRBJ2-2; v_call: TRBV20-1; clone_size: NA; cdr3_nt: TGCAGTGCTAGGGCGGGACAGGGGGTTGGGGAGCTGTTTTTT; cdr3_aa: CSARAGQGVGELFF
d_call: NA; j_call: TRBJ2-7; v_call: TRBV20-1; clone_size: few; cdr3_nt: TGCAGTGCTAGAGCCAAGGGGCGGGAATCCTACGAGCAGTACTTC; cdr3_aa: CSARAKGRESYEQYF
d_call: NA; j_call: TRBJ1-1; v_call: TRBV6-1; clone_size: NA; cdr3_nt: TGTGCCAGCCGTAGACAGCTTTGGGGCACTGAAGCTTTCTTT; cdr3_aa: CASRRQLWGTEAFF
d_call: TRBD1; j_call: TRBJ1-1; v_call: TRBV7-9; clone_size: NA; cdr3_nt: TGTGCCAGCAGTTTTATCGGGACAGGTAGAGGGAACACTGAAGCTTTCTTT; cdr3_aa: CASSFIGTGRGNTEAFF
d_call: TRBD1; j_call: TRBJ2-1; v_call: TRBV12-3/TRBV12-4; clone_size: many; cdr3_nt: TGTGCCAGCAGTCTCGACAGGGGGCGGAACAATGAGCAGTTCTTC; cdr3_aa: CASSLDRGRNNEQFF
d_call: TRBD2; j_call: TRBJ2-1; v_call: TRBV13; clone_size: NA; cdr3_nt: TGTGCCAGCAGCTCCCAGGGAGGGCCCCCCTACAATGAGCAGTTCTTC; cdr3_aa: CASSSQGGPPYNEQFF
d_call: NA; j_call: TRBJ1-1; v_call: TRBV29-1; clone_size: NA; cdr3_nt: TGCAGCGCCTCTGGACACGGGGGCACTGAAGCTTTCTTT; cdr3_aa: CSASGHGGTEAFF
d_call: NA; j_call: TRBJ2-1; v_call: TRBV7-2; clone_size: many; cdr3_nt: TGTGCCAGCAGCTTTGGGGTAGACTTCAATGAGCAGTTCTTC; cdr3_aa: CASSFGVDFNEQFF
d_call: TRBD2; j_call: TRBJ2-4; v_call: TRBV20-1; clone_size: NA; cdr3_nt: TGCAGTGCGACTAGCCCAGCCAAAAACATTCAGTACTTC; cdr3_aa: CSATSPAKNIQYF
d_call: NA; j_call: TRBJ2-2; v_call: TRBV20-1; clone_size: NA; cdr3_nt: TGCAGTGCGGAACTTCTACAGTCGGCCGGGGAGCTGTTTTTT; cdr3_aa: CSAELLQSAGELFF
d_call: NA; j_call: TRBJ2-3; v_call: TRBV28; clone_size: many; cdr3_nt: TGTGCCAGCAGTTTAGGCGGCGTGGCGGGGAGCACAGATACGCAGTATTTT; cdr3_aa: CASSLGGVAGSTDTQYF
d_call: TRBD1; j_call: TRBJ2-3; v_call: TRBV7-2; clone_size: many; cdr3_nt: TGTGCCAGCAGCCCGGACAGGACCTCCACAGATACGCAGTATTTT; cdr3_aa: CASSPDRTSTDTQYF
d_call: NA; j_call: TRBJ2-7; v_call: TRBV30; clone_size: many; cdr3_nt: TGTGCCTGGGGAAAGCGGAGACAGATCTACGAGCAGTACTTC; cdr3_aa: CAWGKRRQIYEQYF
d_call: NA; j_call: TRBJ2-1; v_call: TRBV3-1; clone_size: many; cdr3_nt: TGTGCCAGCAGCCAAGATTCCTTGTACAATGAGCAGTTCTTC; cdr3_aa: CASSQDSLYNEQFF
d_call: NA; j_call: TRBJ2-1; v_call: TRBV11-2; clone_size: many; cdr3_nt: TGTGCCAGCAGCCCCGACGGAGGGGGGGCCGCCAATGAGCAGTTCTTC; cdr3_aa: CASSPDGGGAANEQFF
d_call: NA; j_call: TRBJ1-2; v_call: TRBV30; clone_size: many; cdr3_nt: TGTGCCTTTGACAGCTATGGCTACACCTTC; cdr3_aa: CAFDSYGYTF
d_call: NA; j_call: TRBJ1-2; v_call: TRBV19; clone_size: NA; cdr3_nt: TGTGCCAGTAGTCCCGGGTCCGAAAACGGGGGTGGCTACACCTTC; cdr3_aa: CASSPGSENGGGYTF
d_call: TRBD1; j_call: TRBJ2-1; v_call: TRBV7-8; clone_size: NA; cdr3_nt: TGTGCCAGCAGCTTCATAGTGGGCGACAGGGGAGGACAGTTCTTC; cdr3_aa: CASSFIVGDRGGQFF
d_call: TRBD1; j_call: TRBJ1-5; v_call: TRBV20-1; clone_size: NA; cdr3_nt: TGCAGTGGGACAGGGGGCGAGGGGAGGCCCCAGCATTTT; cdr3_aa: CSGTGGEGRPQHF
d_call: TRBD1; j_call: TRBJ1-1; v_call: TRBV27; clone_size: NA; cdr3_nt: TGTGCCAGCTGGGACAGGGCTTTAATGAACACTGAAGCTTTCTTT; cdr3_aa: CASWDRALMNTEAFF
d_call: TRBD2; j_call: TRBJ2-1; v_call: TRBV11-2; clone_size: few; cdr3_nt: TGTGCCAGCAGCTCGTACTCCGGGACTAGCGGGAGAGGGCATGAGCAGTTCTTC; cdr3_aa: CASSSYSGTSGRGHEQFF
d_call: NA; j_call: TRBJ2-1; v_call: TRBV27; clone_size: many; cdr3_nt: TGTGCCAGCAGTTTTACAGGTAGCTCCTACAATGAGCAGTTCTTC; cdr3_aa: CASSFTGSSYNEQFF
d_call: TRBD1; j_call: TRBJ2-5; v_call: TRBV7-3; clone_size: NA; cdr3_nt: TGTGCCAGCAGCCCCAGGGACAGGGGAATCGGAGGGACCCAGTACTTC; cdr3_aa: CASSPRDRGIGGTQYF
d_call: TRBD1; j_call: TRBJ2-3; v_call: TRBV9; clone_size: NA; cdr3_nt: TGTGCCAGCAGCTCACGGGACAGACAAACAGATACGCAGTATTTT; cdr3_aa: CASSSRDRQTDTQYF
d_call: TRBD1; j_call: TRBJ1-6; v_call: TRBV9; clone_size: few; cdr3_nt: TGTGCCAGCAGCGTAACAGGGGCAGGTAATTCACCCCTCCACTTT; cdr3_aa: CASSVTGAGNSPLHF
d_call: NA; j_call: TRBJ1-1; v_call: TRBV30; clone_size: few; cdr3_nt: TGTGCCTGGAGTAGTGGGGTCACTGAAGCTTTCTTT; cdr3_aa: CAWSSGVTEAFF
d_call: NA; j_call: TRBJ2-3; v_call: TRBV28; clone_size: NA; cdr3_nt: TGTGCCAGCAGTTTTACTCTTACAGATACGCAGTATTTT; cdr3_aa: CASSFTLTDTQYF
d_call: NA; j_call: TRBJ2-7; v_call: TRBV6-2/TRBV6-3; clone_size: NA; cdr3_nt: TGTGCCAGCAGTTTAGCCTCTAGCGAGGAGCAGTACTTC; cdr3_aa: CASSLASSEEQYF
d_call: TRBD2; j_call: TRBJ2-1; v_call: TRBV10-3; clone_size: few; cdr3_nt: TGTGCCATCAGTGAAAGGGGACTAGGAAGCAATGAGCAGTTCTTC; cdr3_aa: CAISERGLGSNEQFF
d_call: NA; j_call: TRBJ1-1; v_call: TRBV19; clone_size: NA; cdr3_nt: TGTGCCAGTAGTATCCAGGGGCCAAACACTGAAGCTTTCTTT; cdr3_aa: CASSIQGPNTEAFF
d_call: TRBD2; j_call: TRBJ2-1; v_call: TRBV7-9; clone_size: few; cdr3_nt: TGTGCCAGCCGAGAGGTAGCGGGTAATGAGCAGTTCTTC; cdr3_aa: CASREVAGNEQFF